The 26 T cell receptor beta chains below were found in one sample sequenced in a study of blood T cells in healthy people across ages. Through a sample-barcoded 5' primer and a J-beta primer mix, a second PCR was run for roughly 6 to 12 cycles. TCRdb itself ran the 5' RACE reads through MiXCR, one entry per CDR3 protein. The sample consists of roughly 800,000 distinct CDR3 sequences, roughly 40% of them appearing once. The sequencing sample was made of blood. The receptors derive from a man younger than 35 in good health.

This rearrangement joins TRBV4-1 to TRBJ1-4; maybe TRBD1 (5 bases). The ends were cut back, 3 bases at V and 4 bases at J, with 9 bases in the middle. Germline CDR1 reads MGHRA; CDR2 reads YSYEKL. CDR3 length: 14 amino acids. The CDR3 bases are TGCGCCAGCAGCCAGGGGCAGGTTAATGAAAAACTGTTTTTT. Its translation is CASSQGQVNEKLFF.

This clonotype has a handful of counts. The CDR3 reads CSARTSDSYEQYF. The CDR3 DNA reads as TGCAGTGCTAGGACCTCAGACTCCTACGAGCAGTACTTC. The V and J genes are TRBV20-1 and TRBJ2-7; the D is unclear. The V and J ends lost 3 bases and 0 bases respectively, with 9 bases between them. The CDR3 sequence is 13 residues long. Per the germline V gene, CDR1 is DFQATT and CDR2 is SNEGSKA (reference sequence).

V gene TRBV27 combines with J gene TRBJ1-4; no reliable D call. Germline CDR1 is MNHEY and CDR2 is SMNVEV (reference sequence). Trimming took 5 bases from V and 7 from J, leaving 17 bases between them. This CDR3 region has 15 residues. CDR3 residues: CASSPSGSPPEKLFF. The DNA of the CDR3 is TGTGCCAGCAGTCCCTCCGGGTCCCCTCCTGAAAAACTGTTTTTT.

This clonotype has only a few counts. Just one base apart from a much larger clone, this may be a read error. The chain combines TRBV12-3 or TRBV12-4 with TRBJ2-5, with 7 positions matching TRBD2. The V gene end was trimmed by 6 bases and the J gene end by 11 bases; junction bases not matched to a gene: 12. The CDR3 runs to 13 residues. In DNA, the CDR3 is TGTGCCAGCAGACTGAGAAGCGGGAATGAGCAGTACTTC. It is translated as CASRLRSGNEQYF.

A remark on this clonotype: Relative to the germline gene, one junction end is altered; a read error may explain this. The chain uses TRBV7-9 and TRBJ2-4; D could derive from TRBD1 or TRBD2 (5 bases each). Matching the DNA end better, TRBJ2-7 makes the J call doubtful. This CDR3 contains 12 residues. CDR1 is SEHNR, CDR2 FQNEAQ, per germline (reference sequence). CDR3 sequence: CDSRGASYEQYF. CDR3 nucleotide sequence: TGTGACAGCAGAGGGGCCTCCTACGAGCAGTACTTC.

V gene TRBV27 combines with J gene TRBJ1-5, with D unresolved. The CDR3 is 15 amino acids. Germline CDR1 is MNHEY and CDR2 is SMNVEV (reference sequence). V gave up 2 bases and J gave up 3 bases, with 11 bases separating them. DNA for the CDR3: TGTGCCAGCAGTTTAGCGTCCGGGTACAATCAGCCCCAGCATTTT. Translation: CASSLASGYNQPQHF.

The V and J genes are TRBV20-1 and TRBJ1-4, with 9 nucleotides matching TRBD1. The CDR3 has 13 amino acids. CDR1 and CDR2 from the germline V gene are DFQATT and SNEGSKA (reference sequence). With 5 bases clipped from V and 7 bases from J, the junction kept 5 bases outside the gene matches. Here the CDR3 DNA reads TGCAGTGCTCCCGGGACAGGGATTGAAAAACTGTTTTTT. Translation gives CSAPGTGIEKLFF.

The chain carries TRBV20-1 and TRBJ1-5; D is ambiguous. The ends were cut back, 3 bases at V and 4 bases at J, with 16 bases in the middle. The CDR3 consists of 15 residues. Germline CDR1 DFQATT, CDR2 SNEGSKA (reference sequence). DNA for the CDR3: TGCAGTGCTAGTCCCCCTAATCGGGGAAATCAGCCCCAGCATTTT. Translated, it gives CSASPPNRGNQPQHF.

In its sample, this clonotype was seen a few times. This chain joins TRBV7-9 and TRBJ2-1, with 12 bases lining up with TRBD2. The length of the CDR3 is 16 residues. V dropped 5 bases and J dropped 6; count of bases not matched to a gene: 8. Germline loops: CDR1 SEHNR, CDR2 FQNEAQ (reference sequence). The CDR3 bases are TGTGCCAGCAGCCCGAGAGGACTAGCGGGGAGCAATGAGCAGTTCTTC. Translation: CASSPRGLAGSNEQFF.

J is TRBJ1-1 and V is TRBV28; possibly TRBD1 for D (5 bases). With 4 bases removed from V and 0 bases from J, the gap between germline ends came to 18 bases. The CDR3 has 17 residues. Germline loops: CDR1 MDHEN, CDR2 SYDVKM. CDR3 sequence (DNA): TGTGCCAGCAGTTCCGCGTTTCTGTCAGGGTTGAACACTGAAGCTTTCTTT. Its protein product is CASSSAFLSGLNTEAFF.

This clonotype was counted only a few times. This chain connects TRBV4-1 to TRBJ1-5; D might be TRBD1 (5 bases). Germline V CDR1 and CDR2: MGHRA, YSYEKL. V shed 1 base and J shed 4 bases, with 14 bases lying between them. The CDR3 length is 16 residues. The CDR3 reads CASSQVSGEGNQPQHF. CDR3 in DNA: TGCGCCAGCAGCCAAGTCTCCGGGGAGGGGAATCAGCCCCAGCATTTT.

The V and J genes are TRBV16 and TRBJ1-2; a weak D match, TRBD1 (6 bases). CDR3 length: 14 amino acids. Germline V lookup: CDR1 KGHSY, CDR2 FQNENV. The germline V and J ends were trimmed by 2 bases and 3 bases, with 10 bases remaining between them. Here the CDR3 reads CASSQTQGYYGYTF. The CDR3 coding sequence is TGTGCCAGCAGCCAAACACAGGGTTACTATGGCTACACCTTC.

This chain connects TRBV29-1 to TRBJ1-1; D uncertain. The CDR3 extends over 13 amino acids. Germline V CDR1 and CDR2: SQVTM, ANQGSEA. The V end was cut by 7 bases, the J end by 0 bases, with 12 bases between. The CDR3 protein is CSALAGLNTEAFF. The CDR3 DNA sequence: TGCAGCGCGTTAGCGGGATTGAACACTGAAGCTTTCTTT.

The CDR3 nucleotides read TGCGCCAGCAGCCAAGGGAGGGCTCCCTATGGCTACACCTTC. Translated, it gives CASSQGRAPYGYTF. The chain has TRBV4-3 and TRBJ1-2; no definite D call. The CDR3 sequence is 14 residues long. Germline values: CDR1 LGHNA, CDR2 YSLEER. The V gene lost 1 base and the J gene lost 4 bases, with 10 bases spanning the gap.

This rearrangement joins TRBV20-1 to TRBJ1-1; tentatively, D is TRBD1 (6 bases). This CDR3 has 13 residues. V was clipped by 3 bases and J by 5 bases, with 13 bases between them. Germline V gene data show CDR1 as DFQATT and CDR2 as SNEGSKA (reference sequence). CDR3 sequence: CSASPKGVTEAFF. The CDR3 DNA follows: TGCAGTGCTAGCCCCAAGGGGGTAACTGAAGCTTTCTTT.

This clonotype was seen only a few times. This chain joins TRBV20-1 and TRBJ1-1, with a tentative D call TRBD1 (5 bases). The germline V gene encodes CDR1 DFQATT and CDR2 SNEGSKA (reference sequence). V gave up 4 bases and J gave up 0 bases, with 27 bases separating them. The CDR3 runs to 19 residues. The CDR3 here is CSATGNTGKTIVMNTEAFF. CDR3 coding DNA: TGCAGTGCTACAGGGAATACAGGAAAAACGATAGTCATGAACACTGAAGCTTTCTTT.

The chain is built from TRBV7-9 and TRBJ2-1; no firm D call. Germline values: CDR1 SEHNR, CDR2 FQNEAQ (reference sequence). With 5 bases removed from V and 0 bases from J, the gap between germline ends came to 14 bases. This CDR3 spans 16 amino acids. The CDR3 DNA reads as TGTGCCAGCAGCCCCTCGACGGGTATCTCCTACAATGAGCAGTTCTTC. This sequence encodes CASSPSTGISYNEQFF.

This clonotype was picked up many times. V gene TRBV5-1 combines with J gene TRBJ2-3; maybe TRBD1 (5 bases). V lost 4 bases and J lost 0, with 9 bases in between. The germline CDR1 and CDR2 sequences are SGHRS and YFSETQ. The CDR3 sequence is 14 residues long. The CDR3 spells CASSKGPSTDTQYF. For the CDR3, the DNA is TGCGCCAGCAGCAAGGGGCCGAGCACAGATACGCAGTATTTT.

This clonotype showed up just a few times. The V call is TRBV18, the J call TRBJ1-2, with TRBD1 identical over 7 bases. The CDR3 is 15 residues long. V shed 3 bases and J 8 bases; nucleotides not matched to a gene: 12. Germline V gives CDR1 KGHSH, CDR2 LQKENI. CDR3 amino acids: CASSPRDSGGEGYTF. The CDR3 bases are TGTGCCAGCTCACCCCGGGACAGCGGCGGAGAGGGCTACACCTTC.

This clonotype showed up just a few times. This chain connects TRBV5-1 to TRBJ2-5, with D hard to call. CDR3 size: 15 residues. V lost 2 bases and J 0 bases, leaving 11 bases between the germline ends. The germline V gene has CDR1 SGHRS and CDR2 YFSETQ. The CDR3 reads CASSFEMMYQETQYF. As DNA, the CDR3 is TGCGCCAGCAGCTTCGAGATGATGTACCAAGAGACCCAGTACTTC.

A remark on this clonotype: Given a much more abundant clone one base away, this may be a read error. The rearrangement links TRBV12-3 or TRBV12-4 to TRBJ2-1; 9 positions match TRBD2. The CDR3 is 15 amino acids. V gave up 3 bases and J gave up 13 bases; unmatched junction bases: 13. The DNA for the CDR3 is TGTGCCAGCAGTTTGTTAGCGGGAGTTCGAGAGACCCAGTTCTTC. Its protein product is CASSLLAGVRETQFF.

The chain uses TRBV11-3 and TRBJ2-2; D unclear. Germline V lookup: CDR1 SGHNT, CDR2 YENEEA. Trimming took 3 bases from V and 3 from J, leaving 5 bases between them. This CDR3 comprises 13 residues. CDR3 bases: TGTGCCAGCAGCTTCTCGTACACCGGGGAGCTGTTTTTT. Translating gives CASSFSYTGELFF.

The table lists this clonotype with a few counts. This chain joins TRBV27 and TRBJ2-1, with 7 bases aligning to TRBD2. V shed 5 bases and J 8 bases; nucleotides not matched to a gene: 6. Germline V lookup: CDR1 MNHEY, CDR2 SMNVEV (reference sequence). The CDR3 spans 13 residues. CDR3: CASSPAGVHEQFF. The CDR3 DNA reads TGTGCCAGCAGTCCCGCGGGGGTTCATGAGCAGTTCTTC.

This chain links TRBV12-3 or TRBV12-4 with TRBJ2-5, with D hard to call. The V end was cut by 1 base, the J end by 4 bases, with 10 bases between. This CDR3 has 14 residues. Here the CDR3 DNA reads TGTGCCAGCAGTTTAGGGGCAGTCAGAGAGACCCAGTACTTC. It specifies CASSLGAVRETQYF.

This clonotype was detected many times. This chain links TRBV4-1 with TRBJ2-1; tentative D call: TRBD2 (6 bases). Trimming shortened V by 3 bases and J by 7 bases, and 13 bases separated the two germline ends. The CDR3 consists of 14 residues. Germline V gene lookup returns CDR1 MGHRA and CDR2 YSYEKL. DNA for the CDR3: TGCGCCAGCAGCCAGGCACCGGGGGTTAATGAGCAGTTCTTC. Translating it yields CASSQAPGVNEQFF.

The V and J genes are TRBV12-3 or TRBV12-4 and TRBJ2-1; TRBD2 matches 8 bases. TRBJ2-7 explains the end of the DNA better; the J call may be wrong. The CDR3 sequence is 18 residues long. CDR3 region: CASSLGHAGGISYNEQYF. In DNA form, the CDR3 reads TGTGCCAGCAGTTTAGGGCATGCGGGGGGAATCTCCTACAATGAGCAGTACTTC.